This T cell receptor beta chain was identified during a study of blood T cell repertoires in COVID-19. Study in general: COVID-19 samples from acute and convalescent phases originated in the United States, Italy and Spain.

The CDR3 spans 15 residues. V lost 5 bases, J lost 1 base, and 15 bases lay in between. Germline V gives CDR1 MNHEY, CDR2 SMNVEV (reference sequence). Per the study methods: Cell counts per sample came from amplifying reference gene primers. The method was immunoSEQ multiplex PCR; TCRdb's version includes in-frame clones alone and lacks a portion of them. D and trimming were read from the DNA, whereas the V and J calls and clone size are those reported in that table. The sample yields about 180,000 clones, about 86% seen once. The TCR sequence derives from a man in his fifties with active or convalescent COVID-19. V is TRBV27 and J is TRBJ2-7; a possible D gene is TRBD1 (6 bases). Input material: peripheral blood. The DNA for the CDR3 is TGTGCCAGCAGTCCCCGTACAGGGAGATCCTACGAGCAGTACTTC. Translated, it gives CASSPRTGRSYEQYF.